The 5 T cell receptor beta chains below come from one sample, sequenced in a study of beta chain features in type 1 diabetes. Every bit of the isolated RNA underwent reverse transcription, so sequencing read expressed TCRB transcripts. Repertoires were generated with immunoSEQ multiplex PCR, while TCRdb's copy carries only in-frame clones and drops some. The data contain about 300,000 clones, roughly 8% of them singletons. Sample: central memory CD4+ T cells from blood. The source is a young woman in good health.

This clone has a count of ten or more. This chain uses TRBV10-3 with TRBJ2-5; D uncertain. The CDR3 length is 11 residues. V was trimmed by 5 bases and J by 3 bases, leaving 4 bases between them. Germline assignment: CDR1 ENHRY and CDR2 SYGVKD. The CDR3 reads CAISHKETQYF. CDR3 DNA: TGTGCCATCAGTCACAAAGAGACCCAGTACTTC.

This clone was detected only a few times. CDR3 amino acids: CASRLAPIGVSAFF. CDR3 bases: TGTGCCAGCAGGTTGGCCCCTATCGGTGTGAGCGCTTTCTTT. V usage is TRBV7-2 and J usage is TRBJ1-1; D unclear. CDR1 and CDR2 from the germline V gene are SGHTA and FQGNSA. The V end was cut by 6 bases, the J end by 11 bases, with 22 bases between. The CDR3 consists of 14 residues.

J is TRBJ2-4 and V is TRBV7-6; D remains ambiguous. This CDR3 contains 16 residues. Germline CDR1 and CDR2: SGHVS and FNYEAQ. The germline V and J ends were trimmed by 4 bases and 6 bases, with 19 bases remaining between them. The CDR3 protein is CASSSHNTKWGNIQYF. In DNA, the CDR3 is TGTGCCAGCAGCTCACACAACACTAAGTGGGGAAACATTCAGTACTTC.

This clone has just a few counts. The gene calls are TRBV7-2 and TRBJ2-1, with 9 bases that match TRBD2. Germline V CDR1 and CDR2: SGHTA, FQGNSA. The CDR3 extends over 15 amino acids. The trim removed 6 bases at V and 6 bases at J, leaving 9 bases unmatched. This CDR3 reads CASSPGTSYANEQFF. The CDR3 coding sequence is TGTGCCAGCAGTCCCGGGACTAGCTATGCCAATGAGCAGTTCTTC.

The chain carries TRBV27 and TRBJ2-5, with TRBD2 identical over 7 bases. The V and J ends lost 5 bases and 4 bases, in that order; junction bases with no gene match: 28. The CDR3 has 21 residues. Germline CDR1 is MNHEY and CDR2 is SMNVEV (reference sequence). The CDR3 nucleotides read TGTGCCAGCAGTCCGCCGGGGGGAGGGATCCAATCGGATTTGCAATTAGAGACCCAGTACTTC. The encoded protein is CASSPPGGGIQSDLQLETQYF.